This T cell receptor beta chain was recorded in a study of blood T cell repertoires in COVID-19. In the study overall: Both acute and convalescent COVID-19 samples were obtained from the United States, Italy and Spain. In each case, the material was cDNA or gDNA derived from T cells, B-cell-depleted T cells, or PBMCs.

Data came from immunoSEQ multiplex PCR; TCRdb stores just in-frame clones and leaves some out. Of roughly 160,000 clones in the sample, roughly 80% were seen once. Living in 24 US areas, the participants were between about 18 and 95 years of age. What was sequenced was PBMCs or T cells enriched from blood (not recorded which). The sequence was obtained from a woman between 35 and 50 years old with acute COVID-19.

CDR3 sequence: CASSPLGGRSGYTF. The CDR3, as DNA: TGTGCCAGCAGCCCATTAGGAGGGAGGTCTGGCTACACCTTC. The J gene is TRBJ1-2, the V gene TRBV3-1 (or the pseudogene TRBV3-2); D is unclear. V was cut by 4 bases and J by 7 bases, with 16 bases left in between. The germline V gene encodes CDR1 LGHDT and CDR2 YNNKEL (reference sequence). The CDR3 covers 14 residues.